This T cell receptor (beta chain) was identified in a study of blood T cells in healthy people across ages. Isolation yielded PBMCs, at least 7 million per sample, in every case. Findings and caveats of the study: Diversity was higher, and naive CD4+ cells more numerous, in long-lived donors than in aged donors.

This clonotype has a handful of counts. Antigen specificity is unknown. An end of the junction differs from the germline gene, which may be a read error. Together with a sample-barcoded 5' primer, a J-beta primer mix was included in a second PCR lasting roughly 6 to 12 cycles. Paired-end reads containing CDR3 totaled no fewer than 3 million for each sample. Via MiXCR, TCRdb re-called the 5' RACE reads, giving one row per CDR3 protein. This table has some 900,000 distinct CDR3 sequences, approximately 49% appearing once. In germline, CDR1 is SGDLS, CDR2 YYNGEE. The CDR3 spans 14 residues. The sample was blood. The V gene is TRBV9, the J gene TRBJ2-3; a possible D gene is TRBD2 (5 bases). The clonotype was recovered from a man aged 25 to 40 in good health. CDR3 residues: CASSVLPSRDTQYF. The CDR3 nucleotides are TGTGCCAGCAGCGTACTGCCTAGCAGAGATACGCAGTATTTT.